The clone carrying this T cell receptor beta chain occurred once. The CDR3 runs to 13 residues. Trimming took off 7 bases at V and 6 bases at J, with 13 bases between the two ends. CDR1 and CDR2 from the germline V gene are MNHEY and SVGAGI. Per the original methods: Nucleated cell counts were estimated from reference gene primer amplification. Libraries were prepared by immunoSEQ multiplex PCR; TCRdb keeps only in-frame clonotypes and omits some of them. Clone size and V and J calls were adopted from that table, with D and trimming inferred from the DNA. The sample records more than 150,000 clones, 88% being singletons. The sample is drawn from a study of blood T cell repertoires in COVID-19. Study overall: The United States, Italy and Spain supplied acute and convalescent COVID-19 samples. PBMCs, B-cell-depleted T cells, or T cells were the source of the cDNA or gDNA that made up the material.

The receptor was isolated from an older man with active or convalescent COVID-19. The specimen sequenced was peripheral blood. The V call is TRBV6-5, the J call TRBJ1-5; a possible D gene is TRBD1 (6 bases). As DNA, the CDR3 is TGTGCCAGCACCCAGGGGAATGGTCAGCCCCAGCATTTT. This sequence encodes CASTQGNGQPQHF.